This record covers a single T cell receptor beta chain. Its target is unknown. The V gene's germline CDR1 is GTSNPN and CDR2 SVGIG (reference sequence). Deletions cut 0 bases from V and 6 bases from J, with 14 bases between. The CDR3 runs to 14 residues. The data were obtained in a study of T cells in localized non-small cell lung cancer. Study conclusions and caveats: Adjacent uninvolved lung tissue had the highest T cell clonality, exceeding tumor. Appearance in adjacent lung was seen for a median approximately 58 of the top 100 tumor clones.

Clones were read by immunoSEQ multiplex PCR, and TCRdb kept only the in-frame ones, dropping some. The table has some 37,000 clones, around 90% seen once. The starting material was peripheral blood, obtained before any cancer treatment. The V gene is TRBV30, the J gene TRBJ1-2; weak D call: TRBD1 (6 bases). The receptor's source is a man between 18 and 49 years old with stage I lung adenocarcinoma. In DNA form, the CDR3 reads TGTGCCTGGAGTGTGACCCAACAGGGAGATGGCTACACCTTC. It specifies CAWSVTQQGDGYTF.